This TCR beta chain was sequenced for a study of T cells in Graves' hyperthyroidism and ophthalmopathy. Looking at the study overall: Once the initial diagnosis was made, peripheral blood was obtained before any treatment.

Many counts were recorded for this clonotype. Authors of the study amplified TCR beta CDR3 regions from RNA transcripts. First-round RT-PCR targeting the TCR CDR3 was performed with the HTBI primer set. TCRdb reprocessed the multiplex PCR reads via MiXCR and lists one record per CDR3 protein. The table has about 360,000 distinct CDR3 sequences, 13% seen once. Between the trimmed V and J ends, which lost 3 bases and 4 bases, there was a span of 16 bases. CDR3 length: 14 amino acids. Germline CDR1 and CDR2: DFQATT and SNEGSKA (reference sequence). Graves' hyperthyroidism qualified as stable when ophthalmopathy did not progress within 18 months. The authors took PBMCs from 7.5 to 10 ml fresh peripheral blood.

The sequenced sample was blood. V is TRBV20-1 and J is TRBJ2-7, with TRBD2 as a possible D gene (5 bases). The clonotype was recovered from a young woman with Graves' hyperthyroidism. CDR3: CSASHSGSGYEQYF. CDR3 coding DNA: TGCAGTGCTAGTCACAGTGGGAGCGGTTACGAGCAGTACTTC.